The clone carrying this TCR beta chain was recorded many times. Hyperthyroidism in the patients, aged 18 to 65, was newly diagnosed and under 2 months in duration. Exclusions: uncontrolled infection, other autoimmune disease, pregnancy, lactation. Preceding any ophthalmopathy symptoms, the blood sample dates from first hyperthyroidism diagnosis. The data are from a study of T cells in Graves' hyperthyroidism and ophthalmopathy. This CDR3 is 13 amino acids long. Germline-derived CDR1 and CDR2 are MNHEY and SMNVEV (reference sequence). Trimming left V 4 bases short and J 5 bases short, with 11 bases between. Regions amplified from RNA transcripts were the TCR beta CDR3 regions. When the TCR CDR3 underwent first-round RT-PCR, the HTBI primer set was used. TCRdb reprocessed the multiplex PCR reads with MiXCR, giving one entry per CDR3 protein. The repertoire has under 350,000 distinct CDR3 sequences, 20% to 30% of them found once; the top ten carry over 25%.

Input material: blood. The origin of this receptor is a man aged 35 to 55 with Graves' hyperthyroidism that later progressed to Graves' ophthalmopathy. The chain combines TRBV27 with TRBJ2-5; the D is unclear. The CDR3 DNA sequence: TGTGCCAGCAGTTCCAATAGAGAGGAGACCCAGTACTTC. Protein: CASSSNREETQYF.